The present TCR beta chain was sequenced within a study of shared clonotypes between healthy human individuals. Profiled with immunoSEQ multiplex PCR; TCRdb holds only in-frame clones, not every one. The table includes more than 2 million clones, 90% to 97% detected once. The CDR3 is 14 amino acids. Germline V CDR1 and CDR2: SGHRS, YFSETQ. With 4 bases clipped from V and 8 bases from J, the junction kept 8 bases outside the gene matches. Sequenced sample: naive CD4+ T cells sorted from blood. Subset reported: CD45RA+ positively selected. This sequence was found in a man younger than 35 in good health. The chain combines TRBV5-1 with TRBJ1-4, with TRBD1 matching 7 bases. CDR3 sequence (DNA): TGCGCCAGCAGCCCGGGACAGACCTCGGAAAAACTGTTTTTT. Its translation: CASSPGQTSEKLFF. Full variable domain (outside the CDR3, taken from reference TRBV5-1 and TRBJ1-4): KAGVTQTPRYLIKTRGQQVTLSCSPISGHRSVSWYQQTPGQGLQFLFEYFSETQRNKGNFPGRFSGRQFSNSRSEMNVSTLELGDSALYLCASSPGQTSEKLFFGSGTQLSVL.